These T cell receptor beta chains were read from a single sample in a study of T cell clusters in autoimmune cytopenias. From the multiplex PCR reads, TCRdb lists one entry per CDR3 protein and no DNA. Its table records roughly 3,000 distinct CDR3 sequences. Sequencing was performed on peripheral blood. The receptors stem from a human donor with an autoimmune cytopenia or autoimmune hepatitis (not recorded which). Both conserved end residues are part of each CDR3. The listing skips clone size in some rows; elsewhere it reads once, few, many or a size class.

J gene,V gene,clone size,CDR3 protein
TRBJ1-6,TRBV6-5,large,CASRLRLSPLHF
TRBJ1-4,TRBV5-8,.,CASSPLRTENEKLFF
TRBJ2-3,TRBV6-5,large,CASSYASGGADTQYF
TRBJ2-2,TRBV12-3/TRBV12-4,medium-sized,CASSLTPTGELFF
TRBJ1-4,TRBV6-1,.,CASSLMDLNEKLFF
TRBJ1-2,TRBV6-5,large,CASSYSGNNGYTF
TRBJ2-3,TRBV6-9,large,CASSSNRGGRDTQYF
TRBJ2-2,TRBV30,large,CAWTPRGRELFF
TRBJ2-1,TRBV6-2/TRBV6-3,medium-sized,CASSYYPADFRAHEQFF
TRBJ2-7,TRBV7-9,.,CASSLAGVPWEQYF
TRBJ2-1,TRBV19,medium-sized,CASSIGAGEYNEQFF
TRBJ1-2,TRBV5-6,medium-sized,CASSASDRGKGAGFYGYTF
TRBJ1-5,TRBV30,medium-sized,CAWSVRAGRGTQPQHF
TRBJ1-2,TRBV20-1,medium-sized,CSARGQGGLDGYTF
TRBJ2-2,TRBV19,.,CASSILFSLGGGSNTGELFF
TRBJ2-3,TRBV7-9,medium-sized,CASTSTSGPDTQYF
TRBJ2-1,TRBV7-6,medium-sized,CASNPGGAIEQFF
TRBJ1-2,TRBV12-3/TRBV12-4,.,CAISFGQGKGYTF
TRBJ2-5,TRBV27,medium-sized,CASSNRGETQYF
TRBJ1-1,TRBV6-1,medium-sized,CASSDWGGQGAGEAFF
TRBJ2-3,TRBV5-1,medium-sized,CASKGGGAKDTQYF
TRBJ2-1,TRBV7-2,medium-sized,CASSSPRGEQFF
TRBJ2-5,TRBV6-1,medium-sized,CASRKGKGETQYF
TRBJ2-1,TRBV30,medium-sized,CAWSRRRNEQFF
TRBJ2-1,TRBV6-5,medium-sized,CASRKQGNNEQFF
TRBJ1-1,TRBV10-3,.,CAITPGQGRGRPTEAFF
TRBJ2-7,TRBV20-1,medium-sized,CSAIRQIGLSEQYF
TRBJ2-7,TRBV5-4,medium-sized,CASSFGLGAKGSYEQYF
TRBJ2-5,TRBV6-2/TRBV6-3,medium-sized,CASSQGQASETQYF
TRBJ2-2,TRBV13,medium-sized,CASSKGVHGELFF
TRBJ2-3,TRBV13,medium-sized,CASSLERGGTDTQYF
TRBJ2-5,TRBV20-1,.,CSGGRTETQYF
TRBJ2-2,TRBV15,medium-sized,CATGGPQSGKTGELFF
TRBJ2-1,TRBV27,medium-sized,CASSRPGTGFEQFF
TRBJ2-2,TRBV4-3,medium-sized,CASSSRQGPHTGELFF
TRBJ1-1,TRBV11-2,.,CASSLGTHTEAFF
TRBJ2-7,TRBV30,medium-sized,CAWSSGTGRYF
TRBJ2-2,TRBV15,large,CATSFGANTGELFF
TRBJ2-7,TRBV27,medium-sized,CASSSAFSYEQYF
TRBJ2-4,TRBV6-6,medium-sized,CASSYRDTVDIQYF
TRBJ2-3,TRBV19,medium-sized,CASSRQGKGSTDTQYF
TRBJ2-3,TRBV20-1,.,CSARDNGASGGRRVGGDTQYF
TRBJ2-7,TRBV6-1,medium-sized,CASSEAQAYEQYF
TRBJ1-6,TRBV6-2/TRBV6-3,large,CASSYGAVNSPLHF
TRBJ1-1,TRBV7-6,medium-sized,CASSSSRQAEAFF
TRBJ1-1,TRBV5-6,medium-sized,CASSQNPAGSREAFF
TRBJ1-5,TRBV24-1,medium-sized,CASASGNSNQPQHF
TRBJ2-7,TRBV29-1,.,CSAPGQGLNEQYF
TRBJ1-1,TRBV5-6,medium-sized,CASSKFGQGARGNTEAFF